Listed here is a single T cell receptor (beta chain). The sample comes from a study of CD8 T cells in Susac syndrome. RNA totalling 0.5 to 1 ug underwent reverse transcription with random hexamers. TCRdb passed the immunoSEQ multiplex PCR reads through MiXCR, listing each CDR3 protein once. This sample has 150,000 to 200,000 distinct CDR3 sequences, with less than 95% found just once. The trim removed 1 base at V and 4 bases at J, leaving 7 bases unmatched. CDR3 size: 16 residues. The germline V gene encodes CDR1 SNHLY and CDR2 FYNNEI. Sequenced material: CD4+ T cells from PBMCs. The sequence came from a human donor with multiple sclerosis. The chain links TRBV2 to TRBJ1-5; 7 positions agree with TRBD1. This CDR3 reads CASSEEGAWDNQPQHF. The CDR3 nucleotides read TGTGCCAGCAGTGAAGAGGGGGCCTGGGATAATCAGCCCCAGCATTTT.